Detailed here is one TCR beta chain. Its antigen remains undetermined. Base quality data are lacking; no much larger clone is found one base away. V and J are truncated by 3 bases and 9 bases respectively, leaving an intervening sequence of 12 bases. The CDR3, from cysteine to phenylalanine, totals 14 residues. Kept here is only the CDR3 DNA, which spans 42 bases and is read in frame from base 1. From the germline V gene, CDR1 is SNHLY and CDR2 is FYNNEI. These data come from a study of blood T cell repertoires in COVID-19 (TCRdb year 2020). Broadly, across the study: The collaborator samples originated in the United States, Italy and Spain and spanned the acute and convalescent phases of COVID-19. Where available, HLA class I and class II types were obtained from metadata supplied by the sample provider rather than from assay-based typing. The samples were drawn from the first 160 participants of the ongoing ImmuneRACE study and from 950 to 1,500 subjects provided by 6 global collaborators. The dataset comprised deeply sampled blood TCRbeta repertoires from subjects exposed to, actively infected with, or recovered from COVID-19. Sample metadata almost always included a de-identified subject ID, COVID-19 status, age in years and sex. The prospective study material was composed of cDNA or gDNA derived from T cells, B-cell-depleted T cells, or PBMCs. The repertoires were released in a freely available public database meant as a resource for research on the immune response to SARS-CoV-2.

TCRbeta CDR3 regions were amplified from genomic DNA using the immunoSEQ Assay, a bias-controlled multiplex PCR. On the study's bioinformatics: Nucleated cell counts per sample were estimated from amplification of reference gene primers within the assay. To quantify the absolute abundance of each unique TCRbeta CDR3 rearrangement, sequence reads were collapsed and filtered. For each sample, productive Simpson clonality was calculated by taking the square root of Simpson's diversity index across productive rearrangements. TCRdb took over this immuneACCESS table, retaining in-frame rearrangements with V and J assigned. Such tables are incomplete; in checked studies, under half of the missing clones stem from an unresolved V gene, and the remainder is unexplained. Clone size and the V and J calls come from that table; the DNA yielded D and trimming. For this sample there are about 140,000 clones; roughly four fifths appear just once. 3.5% to 5% of the sample lies in the top ten.

Whole blood was collected in K2EDTA tubes by collaborating institutions according to the institutions' own protocols. Collaborator samples were shipped for TCRbeta analysis as frozen whole blood, isolated PBMCs, or DNA extracted from either sample type. Beyond this particular receptor, the publication reports: Clinical and demographic metadata were provided uncurated, with the amount varying by source and participant.

Sequenced sample: peripheral blood. The TCR originated in an elderly woman with active or convalescent COVID-19. The rearranged chain carries TRBV2 and TRBJ1-6, and perhaps TRBD1 as D gene, on 6 matching bases. CDR3 reads: CASSEKSGASPLHF. Read as DNA, the sequence is TGTGCCAGCAGTGAGAAGTCAGGGGCTTCACCCCTCCACTTT.